This entry describes one T cell receptor beta chain. There are a few counts of this clone. There is no known antigen for this receptor. No qualities accompany the bases; no much larger clone lies one base away. The sample originates from a study of beta chain features in type 1 diabetes (dated by TCRdb to the late 2010s). Background for the entire study: Mean age, gender distribution, total cell number and subset yield were not different between patients and healthy donors. A total of approximately 99,000,000 sorted cells were examined across all samples, and RNA yield correlated strongly with the number of cells per subset. In the study, recently diagnosed type 1 diabetes patients and matched healthy donors were compared on the TCRB repertoires of their sorted circulating CD4+ T cell subsets. Whereas all 28 donors provided naive and central memory subsets, regulatory and stem cell-like memory subsets were isolated from just 8 patients and roughly eight healthy donors. What the research found in general, with its limitations: In all four CD4+ subsets, TCRB CDR3 length was moderately but significantly shorter in type 1 diabetes patients. Naive, central memory and regulatory TCRB repertoires appeared to be more similar among patients than among healthy donors. PCR may preferentially amplify shorter templates, but because patient and control samples were amplified and corrected together, any resulting skew would affect both groups equally. Because cDNA was sequenced instead of genomic DNA, activated cells with high expression could be over-represented, although the groups did not differ in activation or CD3 levels. At VDJ recombination sites, type 1 diabetes patients had fewer insertions and more deleted nucleotides, which implies abnormalities in thymic rearrangement. Because the HLA sub-analyses included only small numbers of individuals, any influence of HLA type on TCRB rearrangement was left unresolved.

Each donor gave one peripheral blood draw, averaging approximately 120 mL, which was collected into heparinised tubes. A BD FACSAria II was used to sort naive, central memory, regulatory and stem cell-like memory CD4+ T cells with a panel that included CD45RO, CCR7, CD25, CD127, CD95 and CD27. Every sorted population had a purity above 95%. Right away, PBMCs were isolated by Lymphoprep density gradient centrifugation and were stained directly, with no culture step. So that batch effects would be minimized, each experiment stained and sorted samples in pairs, pairing one healthy donor with one patient. The germline V gene (reference sequence) sets CDR1 to SEHNR and CDR2 to FQNEAQ. The CDR3, from cysteine to phenylalanine, totals 19 residues. Just CDR3 DNA is preserved here, 57 bases in frame from base 1. V is reduced by 5 bases and J by 5 bases, leaving a spacing of 27 bases between them. All of the isolated RNA was reverse transcribed with the High Capacity cDNA Reverse Transcription Kit, so expressed TCRB transcripts were sequenced. Deep immunoSEQ sequencing was applied to naive, central memory and regulatory T cell samples, giving an average of about 3.4 million total reads per sample. Sorted cells were lysed in RLT buffer and RNA was extracted with DNase-treated RNeasy Micro or Mini kits, depending on cell number. To prevent cross-contamination, each cell subset was processed individually, whereas patient and healthy donor samples were processed jointly. Using the immunoSEQ multiplex PCR, TCRB sequences were amplified from cDNA into 87-bp fragments spanning the CDR3 region. The amplicons were sequenced using the Illumina HiSeq platform. The original methods were these. PCR bias was corrected computationally using synthetic template baselines, and reads within Hamming distance 2 were collapsed, with unmergeable singletons discarded. Reads were aligned against IMGT to assign V, D and J genes, CDR3 length and insertions or deletions at six rearrangement sites. Within each subset, clonotype counts were normalized to sorted cell number, and only after that were true diversity and Gini coefficients computed with the tcR R package. The overlap coefficient, calculated on TCRB nucleotide sequences, was used to measure repertoire sharing. TCRdb retrieved this table from immuneACCESS and kept in-frame rearrangements only. Not all clones are present; in checked studies, unresolved V genes account for under half, and no reason is known for the remainder. V, J and clone size reflect that table, while D and trimming were determined from the DNA. The sample includes over 300,000 clones, with approximately 10% observed a single time. Around 1% of the sample is in the top ten clones.

Material for sequencing was central memory CD4+ T cells from blood. The receptor was derived from a man aged 25-40 years with type 1 diabetes. The V and J genes are TRBV7-9 and TRBJ2-2; the best D guess is TRBD2, with 5 bases matching. The DNA sequence follows: TGTGCCAGCAGCCCAAGAGAAATCCCAGCGGTGGGTAGGACCGGGGAGCTGTTTTTT. The encoded protein is CASSPREIPAVGRTGELFF.